These 11 T cell receptor beta chains came from one sample sequenced in a study of blood T cell repertoires in COVID-19. Data came from immunoSEQ multiplex PCR; TCRdb stores just in-frame clones and leaves some out. Among some 200,000 clones listed, just under 90% were seen once. The sequenced sample consisted of peripheral blood. These receptors came from a man aged 18 to 35 with active or convalescent COVID-19.

CDR3 amino acids: CASSDTAGEQYV. The CDR3 DNA is TGTGCCAGCAGCGACACCGCGGGAGAGCAGTACGTC. The chain joins TRBV6-2 or TRBV6-3 to TRBJ2-7, with D perhaps TRBD2 (6 bases). V dropped 6 bases and J dropped 7 bases, with 13 bases sitting between them. Looked up from germline, CDR1 is MNHEY and CDR2 is SVGEGT. CDR3 length equals 12 residues.

The chain recombines TRBV13 with TRBJ2-7, with a possible D match to TRBD1 (6 bases). This CDR3 is 16 amino acids long. V was pared by 3 bases and J by 4 bases, with 19 bases between. The germline V gene encodes CDR1 PRHDT and CDR2 FYEKMQ (reference sequence). CDR3 DNA: TGTGCCAGCAGCTTGGGAGACAGGCTGAGAATGTACGAGCAGTACGTC. This translates into CASSLGDRLRMYEQYV.

The chain uses TRBV24-1 and TRBJ2-2, with 8 positions matching TRBD1. CDR3 length: 13 residues. Germline trimming cut 9 bases from V and 6 bases from J; bases unmatched to any gene: 5. Germline V gives CDR1 KGHDR, CDR2 SFDVKD. The CDR3 reads CATEQGGAGELFF. The CDR3 DNA sequence: TGTGCCACCGAACAGGGGGGCGCCGGGGAGCTGTTTTTT.

J is TRBJ2-1 and V is TRBV7-9, with 8 bases fitting TRBD2. Trimming cost V 5 bases and J 0 bases; bases outside gene matches: 6. The CDR3 has 16 residues. Germline CDR1 and CDR2: SEHNR and FQNEAQ (reference sequence). Written as DNA, the CDR3 is TGTGCCAGCAGCGGACCGGGACTAGGCTCCTACAATGAGCAGTTCTTC. Encoded protein: CASSGPGLGSYNEQFF.

V usage is TRBV6-2 or TRBV6-3 and J usage is TRBJ2-1; D may be TRBD1 (5 bases). The germline V and J ends were trimmed by 2 bases and 7 bases, with 15 bases remaining between them. From germline, CDR1 is MNHEY and CDR2 SVGEGT. The CDR3 sequence is 15 residues long. In DNA, the CDR3 is TGTGCCAGCAGTTACGTTGCAGGGTTGAGGAATGAGCAGTTCTTC. As protein: CASSYVAGLRNEQFF.

The rearrangement uses TRBV28 and TRBJ1-3; 9 nucleotides line up with TRBD1. The CDR3 spans 16 residues. V was pared by 6 bases and J by 0 bases, with 6 bases of the junction left unmatched. Germline CDR1 reads MDHEN; CDR2 reads SYDVKM. CDR3 residues: CASRSGQGYSGNTIYF. The CDR3 coding sequence is TGTGCCAGCAGATCGGGACAGGGTTACTCTGGAAACACCATATATTTT.

The chain combines TRBV2 with TRBJ1-1, with 8 bases that match TRBD1. The CDR3 runs 14 residues. V was clipped by 6 bases and J by 4 bases; unmatched bases: 7. Germline V gene data show CDR1 as SNHLY and CDR2 as FYNNEI. This CDR3 is CASRETGAFTEAFF. CDR3 DNA sequence: TGTGCCAGCAGGGAGACAGGGGCTTTCACTGAAGCTTTCTTT.

In its sample, this clone was seen a few times. The J gene is TRBJ2-1, the V gene TRBV19; 10 nucleotides align to TRBD1. With 5 bases clipped from V and 7 bases from J, the junction kept 8 bases outside the gene matches. The CDR3 covers 15 residues. Per germline, CDR1 LNHDA and CDR2 SQIVND (reference sequence). The CDR3 DNA reads as TGTGCCAGTAGTCCTCTCCGGGACAGGGGAAATGAGCAGTTCTTC. This translates into CASSPLRDRGNEQFF. Supplemented by reference TRBV19 and TRBJ2-1, the full variable domain reads DGGITQSPKYLFRKEGQNVTLSCEQNLNHDAMYWYRQDPGQGLRLIYYSQIVNDFQKGDIAEGYSVSREKKESFPLTVTSAQKNPTAFYLCASSPLRDRGNEQFFGPGTRLTVL.

The rearrangement links TRBV7-6 to TRBJ2-7, with D tentatively TRBD1 (7 bases). This CDR3 region has 16 residues. With 1 base removed from V and 5 bases from J, the gap between germline ends came to 18 bases. Germline loops: CDR1 SGHVS, CDR2 FNYEAQ. CDR3 nucleotides: TGTGCCAGCAGCTTAGGGTTGGTTTCAGGGGGGAACGAGCAGTACTTC. As protein: CASSLGLVSGGNEQYF.

This clone has only a few counts. The chain has TRBV2 and TRBJ1-3; a weak D match, TRBD1 (5 bases). Germline-derived CDR1 and CDR2 are SNHLY and FYNNEI. The ends were cut back, 2 bases at V and 2 bases at J, with 7 bases in the middle. CDR3 size: 14 residues. CDR3 sequence (DNA): TGTGCCAGCAGTGAACGGGGGGCTGGAAACACCATATATTTT. Translation gives CASSERGAGNTIYF.

This clone was seen a few times. The chain joins TRBV2 to TRBJ1-2; a possible D gene is TRBD1 (5 bases). V shed 7 bases and J shed 2 bases, with 11 bases lying between them. The germline CDR1 and CDR2 sequences are SNHLY and FYNNEI. The CDR3 has 13 residues. The CDR3: CASTGDFNYGYTF. The CDR3 DNA reads TGTGCCAGCACGGGGGATTTCAACTATGGCTACACCTTC.